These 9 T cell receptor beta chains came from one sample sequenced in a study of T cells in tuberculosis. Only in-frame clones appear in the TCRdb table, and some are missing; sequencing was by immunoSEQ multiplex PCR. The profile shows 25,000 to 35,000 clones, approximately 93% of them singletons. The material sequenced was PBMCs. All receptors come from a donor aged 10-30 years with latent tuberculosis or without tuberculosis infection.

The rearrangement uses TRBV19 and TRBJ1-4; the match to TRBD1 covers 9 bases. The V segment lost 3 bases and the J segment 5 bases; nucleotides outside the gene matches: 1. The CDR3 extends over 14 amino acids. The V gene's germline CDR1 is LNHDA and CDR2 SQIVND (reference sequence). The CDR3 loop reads CASSMGQGNEKLFF. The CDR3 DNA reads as TGTGCCAGTAGTATGGGACAGGGAAATGAAAAACTGTTTTTT.

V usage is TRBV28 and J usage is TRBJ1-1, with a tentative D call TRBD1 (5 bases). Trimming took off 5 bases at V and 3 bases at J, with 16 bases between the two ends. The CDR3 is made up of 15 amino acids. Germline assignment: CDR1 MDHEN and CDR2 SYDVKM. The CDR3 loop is CASSPRQPPYTEAFF. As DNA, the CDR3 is TGTGCCAGCAGTCCCCGACAGCCTCCTTACACTGAAGCTTTCTTT.

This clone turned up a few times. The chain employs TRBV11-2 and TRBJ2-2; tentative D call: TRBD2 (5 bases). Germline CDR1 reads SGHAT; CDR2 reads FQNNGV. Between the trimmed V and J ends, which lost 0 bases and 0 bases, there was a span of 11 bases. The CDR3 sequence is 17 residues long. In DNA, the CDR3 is TGTGCCAGCAGCTTAGATCCTAGCCAAACGAACACCGGGGAGCTGTTTTTT. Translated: CASSLDPSQTNTGELFF.

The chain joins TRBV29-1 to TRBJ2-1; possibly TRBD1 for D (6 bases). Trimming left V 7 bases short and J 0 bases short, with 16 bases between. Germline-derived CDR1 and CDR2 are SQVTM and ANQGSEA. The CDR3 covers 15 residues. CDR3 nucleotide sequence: TGCAGCGCAGGGACACAGGATAGCTCCTACAATGAGCAGTTCTTC. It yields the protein CSAGTQDSSYNEQFF.

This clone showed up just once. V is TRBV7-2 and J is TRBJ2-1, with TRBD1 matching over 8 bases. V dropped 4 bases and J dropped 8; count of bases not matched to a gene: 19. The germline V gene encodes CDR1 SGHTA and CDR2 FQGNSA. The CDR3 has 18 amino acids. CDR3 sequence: CASSSDPTRDRYPDEQFF. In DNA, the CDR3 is TGTGCCAGCAGCTCGGATCCTACCCGGGACAGGTACCCTGATGAGCAGTTCTTC.

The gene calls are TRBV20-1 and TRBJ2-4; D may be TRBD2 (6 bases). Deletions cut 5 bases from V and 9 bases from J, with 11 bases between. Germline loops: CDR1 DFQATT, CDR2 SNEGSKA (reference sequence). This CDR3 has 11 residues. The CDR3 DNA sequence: TGCAGTGCTTCGGGAGTTTCCATTCAGTACTTC. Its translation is CSASGVSIQYF.

The CDR3 sequence: CAISVGTSADTQYF. The CDR3 DNA follows: TGTGCCATCAGTGTAGGGACTAGCGCAGATACGCAGTATTTT. The chain links TRBV10-3 to TRBJ2-3; TRBD2 matches at 10 bases. J was trimmed by 4 bases and V by 4 bases; bases with no gene match: 2. Germline CDR1 is ENHRY and CDR2 is SYGVKD. CDR3 length: 14 amino acids.

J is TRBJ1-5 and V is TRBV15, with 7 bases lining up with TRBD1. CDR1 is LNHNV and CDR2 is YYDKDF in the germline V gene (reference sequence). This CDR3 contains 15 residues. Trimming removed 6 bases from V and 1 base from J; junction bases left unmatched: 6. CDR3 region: CATRETGWSNQPQHF. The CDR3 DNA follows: TGTGCCACCAGAGAGACAGGGTGGAGCAATCAGCCCCAGCATTTT.

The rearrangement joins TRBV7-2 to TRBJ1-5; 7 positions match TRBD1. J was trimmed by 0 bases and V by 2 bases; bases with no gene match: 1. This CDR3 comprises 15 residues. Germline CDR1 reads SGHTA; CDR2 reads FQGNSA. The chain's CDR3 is CASSLTGVSNQPQHF. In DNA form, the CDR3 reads TGTGCCAGCAGCTTAACAGGGGTTAGCAATCAGCCCCAGCATTTT.